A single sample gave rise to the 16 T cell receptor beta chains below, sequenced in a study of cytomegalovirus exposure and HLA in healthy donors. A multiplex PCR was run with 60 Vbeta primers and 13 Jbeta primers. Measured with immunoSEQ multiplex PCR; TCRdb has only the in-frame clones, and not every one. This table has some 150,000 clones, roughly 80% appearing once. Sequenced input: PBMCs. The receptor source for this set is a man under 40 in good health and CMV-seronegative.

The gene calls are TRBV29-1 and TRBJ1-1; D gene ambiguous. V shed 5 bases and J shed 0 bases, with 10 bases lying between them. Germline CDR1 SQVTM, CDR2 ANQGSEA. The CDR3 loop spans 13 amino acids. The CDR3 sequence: CSVSSEVNTEAFF. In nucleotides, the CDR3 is TGCAGCGTTTCATCGGAGGTGAACACTGAAGCTTTCTTT.

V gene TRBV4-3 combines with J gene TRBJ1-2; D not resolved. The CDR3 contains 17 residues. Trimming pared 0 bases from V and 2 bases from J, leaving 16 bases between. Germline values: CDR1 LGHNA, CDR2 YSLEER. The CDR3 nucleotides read TGCGCCAGCAGCCAAGAGACACTAGCTGCAATGAACTATGGCTACACCTTC. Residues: CASSQETLAAMNYGYTF.

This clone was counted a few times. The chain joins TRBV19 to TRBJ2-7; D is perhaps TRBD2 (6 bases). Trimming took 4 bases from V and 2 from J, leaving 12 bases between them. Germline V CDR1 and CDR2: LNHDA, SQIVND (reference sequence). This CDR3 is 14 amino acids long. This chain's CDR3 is CASSTPGLPYEQYF. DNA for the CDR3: TGTGCCAGTAGTACTCCGGGACTGCCCTACGAGCAGTACTTC.

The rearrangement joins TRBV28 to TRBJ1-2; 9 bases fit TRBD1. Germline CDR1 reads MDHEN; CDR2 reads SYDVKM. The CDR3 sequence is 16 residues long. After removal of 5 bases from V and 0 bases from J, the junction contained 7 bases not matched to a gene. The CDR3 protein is CASSRPRDRANYGYTF. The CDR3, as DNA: TGTGCCAGCAGTCGTCCCCGGGACAGGGCTAACTATGGCTACACCTTC.

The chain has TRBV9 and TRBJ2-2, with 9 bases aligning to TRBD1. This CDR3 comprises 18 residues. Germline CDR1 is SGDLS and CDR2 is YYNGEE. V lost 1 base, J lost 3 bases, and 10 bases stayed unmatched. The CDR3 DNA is TGTGCCAGCAGCGTACCCCACGACGGACAGGGGCACACCGGGGAGCTGTTTTTT. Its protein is CASSVPHDGQGHTGELFF. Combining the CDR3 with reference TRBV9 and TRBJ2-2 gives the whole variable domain DSGVTQTPKHLITATGQRVTLRCSPRSGDLSVYWYQQSLDQGLQFLIQYYNGEERAKGNILERFSAQQFPDLHSELNLSSLELGDSALYFCASSVPHDGQGHTGELFFGEGSRLTVL.

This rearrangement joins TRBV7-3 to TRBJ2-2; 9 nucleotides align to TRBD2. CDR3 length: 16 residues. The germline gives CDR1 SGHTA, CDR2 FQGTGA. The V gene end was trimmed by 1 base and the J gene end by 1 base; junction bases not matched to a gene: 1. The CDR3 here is CASSLNSGGNTGELFF. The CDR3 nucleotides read TGTGCCAGCAGCTTAAATAGCGGGGGGAACACCGGGGAGCTGTTTTTT.

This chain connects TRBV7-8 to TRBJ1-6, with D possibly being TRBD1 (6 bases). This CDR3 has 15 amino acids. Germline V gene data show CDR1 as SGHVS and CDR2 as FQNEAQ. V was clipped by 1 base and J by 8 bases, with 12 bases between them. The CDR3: CASSLGTAGDSPLHF. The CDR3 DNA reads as TGTGCCAGCAGCTTAGGGACAGCTGGGGATTCACCCCTCCACTTT.

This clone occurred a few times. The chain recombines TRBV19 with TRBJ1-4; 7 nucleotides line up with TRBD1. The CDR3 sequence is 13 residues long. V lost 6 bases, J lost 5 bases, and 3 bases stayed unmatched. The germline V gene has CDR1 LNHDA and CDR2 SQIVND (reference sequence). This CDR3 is CASSDRANEKLFF. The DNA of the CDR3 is TGTGCCAGTAGCGACAGGGCGAATGAAAAACTGTTTTTT.

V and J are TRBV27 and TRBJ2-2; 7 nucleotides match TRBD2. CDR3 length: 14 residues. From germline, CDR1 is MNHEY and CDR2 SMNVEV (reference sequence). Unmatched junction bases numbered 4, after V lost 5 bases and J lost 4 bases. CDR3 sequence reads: CASSLSGGTGELFF. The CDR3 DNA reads TGTGCCAGCAGTCTGTCGGGGGGCACCGGGGAGCTGTTTTTT.

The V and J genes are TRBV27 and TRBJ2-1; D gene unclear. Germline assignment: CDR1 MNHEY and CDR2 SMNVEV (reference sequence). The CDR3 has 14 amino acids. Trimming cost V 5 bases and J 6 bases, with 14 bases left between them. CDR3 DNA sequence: TGTGCCAGCAGTACACCTCCAAGGAGCAATGAGCAGTTCTTC. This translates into CASSTPPRSNEQFF.

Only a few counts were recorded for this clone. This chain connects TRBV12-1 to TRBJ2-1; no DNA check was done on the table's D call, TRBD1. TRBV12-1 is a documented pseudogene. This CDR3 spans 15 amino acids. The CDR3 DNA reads TGTGCCAGCAGCTTAGGGACAGGGAGAGGAAATGAGCAGTTCTTC. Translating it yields CASSLGTGRGNEQFF.

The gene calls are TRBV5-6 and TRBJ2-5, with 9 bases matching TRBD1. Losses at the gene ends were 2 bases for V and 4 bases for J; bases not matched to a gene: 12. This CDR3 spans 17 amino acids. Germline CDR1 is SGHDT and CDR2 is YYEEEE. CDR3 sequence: CASSFRGTGSVIETQYF. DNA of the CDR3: TGTGCCAGCAGCTTTAGGGGGACAGGGTCGGTAATAGAGACCCAGTACTTC.

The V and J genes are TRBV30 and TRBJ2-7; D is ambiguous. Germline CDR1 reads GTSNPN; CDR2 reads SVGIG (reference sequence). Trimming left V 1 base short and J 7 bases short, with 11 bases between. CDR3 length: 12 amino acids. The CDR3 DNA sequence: TGTGCCTGGAGTGCCAATGCTAGGGAGCAGTACTTC. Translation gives CAWSANAREQYF.

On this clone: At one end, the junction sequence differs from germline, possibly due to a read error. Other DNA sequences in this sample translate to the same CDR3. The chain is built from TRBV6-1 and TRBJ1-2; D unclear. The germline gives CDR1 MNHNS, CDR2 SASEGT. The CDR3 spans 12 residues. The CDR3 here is CASSEARAGYTF. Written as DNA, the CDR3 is TGCGCCAGCAGTGAAGCGCGGGCTGGCTACACCTTC.

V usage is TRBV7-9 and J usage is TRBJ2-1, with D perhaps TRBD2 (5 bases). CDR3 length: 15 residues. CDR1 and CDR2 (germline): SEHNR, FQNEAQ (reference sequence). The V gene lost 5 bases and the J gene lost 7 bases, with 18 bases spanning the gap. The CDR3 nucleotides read TGTGCCAGCAGCCGTTCCTGGGAGACCTGGAATGAGCAGTTCTTC. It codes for CASSRSWETWNEQFF.

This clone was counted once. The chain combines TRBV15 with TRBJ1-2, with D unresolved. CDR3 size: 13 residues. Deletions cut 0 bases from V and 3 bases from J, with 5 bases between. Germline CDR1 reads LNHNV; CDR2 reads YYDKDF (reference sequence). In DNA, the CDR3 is TGTGCCACCAGCAGAGAAACAGACTATGGCTACACCTTC. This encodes CATSRETDYGYTF.